The 6 T cell receptor beta chains presented below share a single source sample, sequenced in a study of shared clonotypes between healthy human individuals. Using immunoSEQ multiplex PCR, the repertoire was profiled, and TCRdb retains in-frame clones only, with some absent. Seen here are more than 150,000 clones, approximately 70% observed once, and the top ten hold more than 9%. The specimen sequenced was memory CD4+ T cells sorted from blood. Subset in this sample: CD45RA-negative fraction. All receptors derive from a man younger than 45 in good health.

V gene TRBV6-5 combines with J gene TRBJ2-7; D remains ambiguous. Germline assignment: CDR1 MNHEY and CDR2 SVGAGI. The CDR3 has 14 residues. V lost 2 bases, J lost 1 base, and 9 bases lay in between. The CDR3 nucleotides read TGTGCCAGCAGTTACATAGGTGATTCCTACGAGCAGTACTTC. This encodes CASSYIGDSYEQYF.

This clone was seen more than once but under ten times. The same CDR3 also results from other DNA sequences found in this sample. This rearrangement joins TRBV9 to TRBJ1-3, with D unresolved. Between the trimmed V and J ends, which lost 0 bases and 0 bases, there was a span of 10 bases. The length of the CDR3 is 16 residues. Germline CDR1 and CDR2: SGDLS and YYNGEE. The CDR3 region has the DNA TGTGCCAGCAGCGTAGGACCGGAGAGCTCTGGAAACACCATATATTTT. Its translation is CASSVGPESSGNTIYF.

The chain recombines TRBV7-8 with TRBJ2-3, with D hard to call. Germline V CDR1 and CDR2: SGHVS, FQNEAQ. V lost 1 base, J lost 8 bases, and 10 bases lay in between. This CDR3 has 13 amino acids. CDR3 coding DNA: TGTGCCAGCAGCTTAGATCTGGATGGTACGCAGTATTTT. Its protein product is CASSLDLDGTQYF.

This clone occurred once. The chain recombines TRBV5-1 with TRBJ1-3; unclear D gene. Trimming cost V 3 bases and J 0 bases, with 13 bases left between them. The germline gives CDR1 SGHRS, CDR2 YFSETQ. CDR3 length: 16 residues. The chain's CDR3 is CASSSDLLRSGNTIYF. For the CDR3, the DNA is TGCGCCAGCAGCTCCGACCTGCTGCGCTCTGGAAACACCATATATTTT. The whole variable domain, remainder taken from reference TRBV5-1 and TRBJ1-3, is KAGVTQTPRYLIKTRGQQVTLSCSPISGHRSVSWYQQTPGQGLQFLFEYFSETQRNKGNFPGRFSGRQFSNSRSEMNVSTLELGDSALYLCASSSDLLRSGNTIYFGEGSWLTVV.

This chain uses TRBV5-5 with TRBJ1-4; possibly TRBD1 for D (6 bases). Germline CDR1 is SGHKS and CDR2 is YYEKEE (reference sequence). The CDR3 has 15 residues. V was pared by 2 bases and J by 4 bases, with 12 bases between. DNA of the CDR3: TGTGCCAGCAGCTTCGGGGGCTTCGGTAATGAAAAACTGTTTTTT. The encoded protein is CASSFGGFGNEKLFF.

This clone was observed a single time. V gene TRBV5-1 combines with J gene TRBJ2-2; D is uncertain. The CDR3 covers 14 residues. The germline V and J ends were trimmed by 0 bases and 4 bases, with 7 bases remaining between them. From germline, CDR1 is SGHRS and CDR2 YFSETQ. The DNA for the CDR3 is TGCGCCAGCAGCTTGGCCAGCTCCACCGGGGAGCTGTTTTTT. This encodes CASSLASSTGELFF.